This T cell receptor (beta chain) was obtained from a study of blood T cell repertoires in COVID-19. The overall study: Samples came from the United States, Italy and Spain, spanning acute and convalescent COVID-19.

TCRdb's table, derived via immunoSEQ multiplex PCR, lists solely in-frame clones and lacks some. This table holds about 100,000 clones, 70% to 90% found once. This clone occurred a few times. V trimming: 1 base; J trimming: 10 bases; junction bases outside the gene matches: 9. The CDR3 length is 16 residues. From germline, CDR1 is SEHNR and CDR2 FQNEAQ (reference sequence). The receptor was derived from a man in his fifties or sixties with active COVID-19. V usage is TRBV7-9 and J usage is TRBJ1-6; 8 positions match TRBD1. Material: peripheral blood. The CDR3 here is CASSLGRGLSDSPLHF. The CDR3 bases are TGTGCCAGCAGCTTAGGCAGGGGGCTGTCTGACTCACCCCTCCACTTT. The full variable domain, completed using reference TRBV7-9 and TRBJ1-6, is DTGVSQNPRHKITKRGQNVTFRCDPISEHNRLYWYRQTLGQGPEFLTYFQNEAQLEKSRLLSDRFSAERPKGSFSTLEIQRTEQGDSAMYLCASSLGRGLSDSPLHFGNGTRLTVT.